These T cell receptor beta chains were read from a single sample in a study of vaccination effects on CD4 cells after COVID-19. Assay: immunoSEQ multiplex PCR; the TCRdb copy retains only in-frame clones and omits some. In the table there are fewer than 85,000 clones, around 76% of which are singletons. Their antigen targets remain unknown. The sequencing here drew on CD4+ T cells from PBMCs cultured with SARS-CoV-2 spike peptides, taken before COVID-19 vaccination. Receptor source: a human donor who received a COVID-19 vaccine. CDR3s include the opening cysteine and the closing phenylalanine or tryptophan. Fields, in order: V gene, D gene, J gene, clone size, CDR3 length, CDR3 DNA, CDR3 protein. A D gene is named only where the DNA matches it firmly. The listing skips clone size in some rows; elsewhere it reads once, few, many or a size class.

>TRBV2|-|TRBJ1-5|few|15
TGTGCCAGCAGTGGTACCTTCGGAGGCAATCAGCCCCAGCATTTT
CASSGTFGGNQPQHF
>TRBV5-1|TRBD1|TRBJ1-4|-|15
TGCGCCAGCAGGGACACAGGGGGCGCAGGGGAAAAACTGTTTTTT
CASRDTGGAGEKLFF
>TRBV5-1|TRBD2|TRBJ2-1|-|15
TGCGCCAGCAGGGAAGCGGGGAGCTCCTACAATGAGCAGTTCTTC
CASREAGSSYNEQFF
>TRBV3-1/TRBV3-2|-|TRBJ1-1|once|13
TGTGCCAGCAGCCAAGCTATGAACACTGAAGCTTTCTTT
CASSQAMNTEAFF
>TRBV30|TRBD1|TRBJ2-2|few|15
TGTGCCTGGACAGCGGGACAGGGGAACACCGGGGAGCTGTTTTTT
CAWTAGQGNTGELFF
>TRBV30|TRBD1|TRBJ1-2|-|13
TGTGCCTGGAGTAGAGGGGGCGACTATGGCTACACCTTC
CAWSRGGDYGYTF
>TRBV6-1|-|TRBJ1-1|-|13
TGTGCCAGCAGTGAAGCGCCCGGCACTGAAGCTTTCTTT
CASSEAPGTEAFF
>TRBV2|-|TRBJ1-6|-|14
TGTGCCAGCAGTGAAAGGGGGTGGAATTCACCCCTCCACTTT
CASSERGWNSPLHF
>TRBV9|-|TRBJ2-5|-|13
TGTGCCAGCAGCGTAGCGCCCCAAGAGACCCAGTACTTC
CASSVAPQETQYF
>TRBV2|-|TRBJ1-4|-|14
TGTGCCAGCAGTGCAGCAGGGTCTAATGAAAAACTGTTTTTT
CASSAAGSNEKLFF
>TRBV28|-|TRBJ2-1|-|12
TGTGCCAGCGGAGGTAATTACAATGAGCAGTTCTTC
CASGGNYNEQFF
>TRBV5-5|-|TRBJ1-1|-|15
TGTGCCAGCAGCTTGGTAGGTTCCGGGAGCACTGAAGCTTTCTTT
CASSLVGSGSTEAFF
>TRBV2|-|TRBJ1-6|once|15
TGTGCCAGCAGTAAGACAGTGAATATTAATTCACCCCTCCACTTT
CASSKTVNINSPLHF
>TRBV2|-|TRBJ1-3|-|13
TGTGCCAGCAGTGAGATGGGAGGAAACACCATATATTTT
CASSEMGGNTIYF
>TRBV12-5|-|TRBJ2-5|-|17
TGTGCTAGTGGTTTGGTATTGGACATGCAGTACCAAGAGACCCAGTACTTC
CASGLVLDMQYQETQYF
>TRBV29-1|-|TRBJ2-5|-|11
TGCAGCGTCAGGAGTTCAGAGACCCAGTACTTC
CSVRSSETQYF
>TRBV24-1|-|TRBJ2-2|-|15
TGTGCCACCAGTGAGCGGGACACTAACACCGGGGAGCTGTTTTTT
CATSERDTNTGELFF
>TRBV5-5|-|TRBJ2-1|-|15
TGTGCCAGCAGCGTAAAAAGGGACGGCTACAATGAGCAGTTCTTC
CASSVKRDGYNEQFF
>TRBV7-9|-|TRBJ1-3|few|13
TGTGCCAGCTCTCGGAGCTCTGGAAACACCATATATTTT
CASSRSSGNTIYF
>TRBV5-1|TRBD2|TRBJ2-2|-|16
TGCGCCAGCAGCTCCACCCGGACTAGCGGCACCGGGGAGCTGTTTTTT
CASSSTRTSGTGELFF
>TRBV24-1|TRBD2|TRBJ2-3|-|17
TGTGCCACCAGTGATTCAAGACTAGCGGGGCTTACAGATACGCAGTATTTT
CATSDSRLAGLTDTQYF
>TRBV24-1|TRBD1|TRBJ2-2|-|16
TGTGCCACCAGTGACACAGGGGGCCTAGACACCGGGGAGCTGTTTTTT
CATSDTGGLDTGELFF
>TRBV19|TRBD1|TRBJ1-5|-|14
TGTGCCAGTAGTATAACAGGGGGCGGACAGCCCCAGCATTTT
CASSITGGGQPQHF
>TRBV4-3|-|TRBJ2-2|few|15
TGCGCCAGCAGCCAAACCGGGACATACACCGGGGAGCTGTTTTTT
CASSQTGTYTGELFF
>TRBV7-2|-|TRBJ1-1|-|13
TGTGCCAGCAGCCCGGGCCCGAACACTGAAGCTTTCTTT
CASSPGPNTEAFF
>TRBV10-3|-|TRBJ2-3|-|13
TGTGCCATCAGTGCCCTGGACGGGGATACGCAGTATTTT
CAISALDGDTQYF
>TRBV19|-|TRBJ1-5|-|13
TGTGCCAGTAGCCGGACAGACAATCAGCCCCAGCATTTT
CASSRTDNQPQHF
>TRBV5-1|TRBD2|TRBJ2-1|-|15
TGCGCCAGCAGCTGGGGGGGAGGCACCTACAATGAGCAGTTCTTC
CASSWGGGTYNEQFF
>TRBV7-2|-|TRBJ2-5|-|14
TGTGCCAGCAGCTTACGGGGCAGGGAAGAGACCCAGTACTTC
CASSLRGREETQYF
>TRBV5-1|-|TRBJ1-1|few|14
TGCGCCAGCAGCTTAATGGAAGCGAACACTGAAGCTTTCTTT
CASSLMEANTEAFF
>TRBV5-5|TRBD1|TRBJ2-1|-|16
TGTGCCAGCAGCTGGGATTCAGGGGGTCTAGGCAATGAGCAGTTCTTC
CASSWDSGGLGNEQFF
>TRBV7-2|-|TRBJ1-5|-|14
TGTGCCAGCAGTTCAGCAGGGATCAATCAGCCCCAGCATTTT
CASSSAGINQPQHF
>TRBV6-5|TRBD1|TRBJ1-2|-|14
TGTGCCAGCAGGCAACCGACAGGGCACTATGGCTACACCTTC
CASRQPTGHYGYTF